The T cell receptor beta chain under discussion was sequenced for a study of blood T cell repertoires in COVID-19. Study information: Spain, Italy and the United States supplied samples that represented acute and convalescent COVID-19.

There are 12 residues in the CDR3. The germline CDR1 and CDR2 sequences are LGHDT and YNNKEL (reference sequence). The V end lost 5 bases, the J end lost 5 bases, and 9 bases lay between the germline ends. Per the original methods: Amplification of reference gene primers provided the estimated nucleated cell counts. Some clones are missing from TCRdb's copy, which holds only in-frame ones; the method was immunoSEQ multiplex PCR. The V and J calls and clone size were taken over from that table, and D and trimming were inferred from the DNA. The table records 120,000 to 150,000 clones, roughly 88% of them present only once.

The chain employs TRBV3-1 (or the pseudogene TRBV3-2) and TRBJ1-1, with D hard to call. Sequencing was carried out using peripheral blood. The TCR was taken from a woman aged 60-75 years with COVID-19, enrolled during active disease. The CDR3 DNA reads TGTGCCAGCAGCAACGGGGATACTGAAGCTTTCTTT. Its translation is CASSNGDTEAFF.